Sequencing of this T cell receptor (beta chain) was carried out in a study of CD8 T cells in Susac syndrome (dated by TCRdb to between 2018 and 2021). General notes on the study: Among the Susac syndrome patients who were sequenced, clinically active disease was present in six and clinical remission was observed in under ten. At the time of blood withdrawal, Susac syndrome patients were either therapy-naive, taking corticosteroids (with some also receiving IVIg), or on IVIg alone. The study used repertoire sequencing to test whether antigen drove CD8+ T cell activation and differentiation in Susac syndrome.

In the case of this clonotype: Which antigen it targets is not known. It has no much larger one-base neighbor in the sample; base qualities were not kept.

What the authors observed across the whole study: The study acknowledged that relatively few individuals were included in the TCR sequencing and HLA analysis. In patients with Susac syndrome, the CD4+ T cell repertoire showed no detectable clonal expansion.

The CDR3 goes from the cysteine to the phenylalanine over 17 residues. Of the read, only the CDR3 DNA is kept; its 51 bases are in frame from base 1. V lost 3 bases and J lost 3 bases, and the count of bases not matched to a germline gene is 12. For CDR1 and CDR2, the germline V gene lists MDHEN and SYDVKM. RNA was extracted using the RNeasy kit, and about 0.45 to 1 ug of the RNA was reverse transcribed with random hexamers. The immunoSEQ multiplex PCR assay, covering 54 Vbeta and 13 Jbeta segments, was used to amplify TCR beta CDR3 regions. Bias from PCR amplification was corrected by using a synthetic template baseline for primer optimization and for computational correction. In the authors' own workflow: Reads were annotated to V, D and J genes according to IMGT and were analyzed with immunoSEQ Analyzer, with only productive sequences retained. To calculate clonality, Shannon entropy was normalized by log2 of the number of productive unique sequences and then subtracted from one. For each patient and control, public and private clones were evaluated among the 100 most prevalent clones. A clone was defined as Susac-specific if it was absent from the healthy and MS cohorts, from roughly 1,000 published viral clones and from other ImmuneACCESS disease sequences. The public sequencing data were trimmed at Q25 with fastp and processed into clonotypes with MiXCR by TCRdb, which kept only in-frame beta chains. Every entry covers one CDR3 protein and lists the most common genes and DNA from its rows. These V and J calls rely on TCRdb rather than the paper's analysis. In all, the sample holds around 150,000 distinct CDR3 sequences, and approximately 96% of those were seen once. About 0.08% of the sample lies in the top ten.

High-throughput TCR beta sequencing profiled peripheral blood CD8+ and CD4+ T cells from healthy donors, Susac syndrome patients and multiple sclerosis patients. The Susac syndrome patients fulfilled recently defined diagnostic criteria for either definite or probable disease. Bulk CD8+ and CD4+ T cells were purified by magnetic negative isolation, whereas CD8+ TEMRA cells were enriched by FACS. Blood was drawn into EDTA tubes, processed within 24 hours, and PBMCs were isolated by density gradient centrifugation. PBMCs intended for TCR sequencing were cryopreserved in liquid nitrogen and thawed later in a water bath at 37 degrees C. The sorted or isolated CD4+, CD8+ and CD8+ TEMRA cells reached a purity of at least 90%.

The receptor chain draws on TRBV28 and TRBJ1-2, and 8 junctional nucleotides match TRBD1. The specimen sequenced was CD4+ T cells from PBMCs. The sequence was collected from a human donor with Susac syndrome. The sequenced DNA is TGTGCCAGCAGTTTTTCCCTACGGCAGACAGGGGACTATGGCTACACCTTC. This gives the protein CASSFSLRQTGDYGYTF.